Listed below are T cell receptor beta chains from one sample, sequenced in a study of blood T cell repertoires in COVID-19. Produced via immunoSEQ multiplex PCR; TCRdb's table is partial and in-frame only. The sample has 200,000 to 250,000 clones, less than 90% seen once; the top ten hold 15% to 20%. Specimen: peripheral blood. The receptors derive from a woman older than 75 with active or convalescent COVID-19. Both conserved end residues are trimmed from each CDR3. Fields, in order: V gene, clone size, J gene, CDR3 protein. The size of a clone is reported for some rows only, either as once, few or many, or as a class for expanded clones.

v_gene: TRBV18; abundance: NA; j_gene: TRBJ2-4; CDR3aa: ASSPDRGGNIQY
v_gene: TRBV28; abundance: NA; j_gene: TRBJ2-5; CDR3aa: ASSPLGGGNQETQY
v_gene: TRBV7-8; abundance: once; j_gene: TRBJ1-2; CDR3aa: ASSVQGSYGYT
v_gene: TRBV5-1; abundance: NA; j_gene: TRBJ1-2; CDR3aa: ASRQTEYGYT
v_gene: TRBV2; abundance: NA; j_gene: TRBJ2-5; CDR3aa: ASSEYRGQETQY
v_gene: TRBV7-2; abundance: NA; j_gene: TRBJ2-1; CDR3aa: ASSLDREDEQF
v_gene: TRBV5-4; abundance: NA; j_gene: TRBJ2-5; CDR3aa: ASSPAGRSNQETQY
v_gene: TRBV5-4; abundance: once; j_gene: TRBJ1-1; CDR3aa: ASSLWDRQRTEAF
v_gene: TRBV6-5; abundance: once; j_gene: TRBJ2-7; CDR3aa: ASSLRQGGSYEQY
v_gene: TRBV27; abundance: NA; j_gene: TRBJ1-2; CDR3aa: ASSLGVDYGYT
v_gene: TRBV10-3; abundance: few; j_gene: TRBJ1-5; CDR3aa: AISPGGTGAKGAQH
v_gene: TRBV7-2; abundance: few; j_gene: TRBJ2-1; CDR3aa: ASSSRTSGNRQGEQF
v_gene: TRBV11-2; abundance: NA; j_gene: TRBJ2-7; CDR3aa: ASSPNQKAGEQY
v_gene: TRBV9; abundance: NA; j_gene: TRBJ2-6; CDR3aa: ASSVGTSGGALGANVLT
v_gene: TRBV6-1; abundance: NA; j_gene: TRBJ1-2; CDR3aa: ASSEIGTGGRGYT
v_gene: TRBV2; abundance: NA; j_gene: TRBJ2-7; CDR3aa: ASNSRFVYEQY
v_gene: TRBV3-1/TRBV3-2; abundance: NA; j_gene: TRBJ1-2; CDR3aa: ASSQVPGSNYGYT
v_gene: TRBV7-6; abundance: NA; j_gene: TRBJ1-2; CDR3aa: ASSLGGQDYGYT
v_gene: TRBV11-2; abundance: few; j_gene: TRBJ2-7; CDR3aa: ASSPTSHEQY
v_gene: TRBV5-1; abundance: NA; j_gene: TRBJ1-1; CDR3aa: ASSRDGVLGNTEAF
v_gene: TRBV9; abundance: NA; j_gene: TRBJ2-6; CDR3aa: ASSTGTDLSGANVLT
v_gene: TRBV11-2; abundance: NA; j_gene: TRBJ2-5; CDR3aa: ASSLGDSTETQY
v_gene: TRBV9; abundance: NA; j_gene: TRBJ2-5; CDR3aa: ASSVAAGGLETQY
v_gene: TRBV19; abundance: NA; j_gene: TRBJ2-1; CDR3aa: ASSSNRGYNEQF
v_gene: TRBV19; abundance: NA; j_gene: TRBJ2-1; CDR3aa: ASTPLPGMNNEQF
v_gene: TRBV7-9; abundance: NA; j_gene: TRBJ1-1; CDR3aa: ASTQGQGEAEAF
v_gene: TRBV11-3; abundance: NA; j_gene: TRBJ2-7; CDR3aa: ASSPRGKAYEQY
v_gene: TRBV20-1; abundance: NA; j_gene: TRBJ1-2; CDR3aa: SGTVLYGYT
v_gene: TRBV6-1; abundance: few; j_gene: TRBJ1-6; CDR3aa: ASRVMEGYNSPLH
v_gene: TRBV5-1; abundance: NA; j_gene: TRBJ1-1; CDR3aa: ASSLAGSYTEAF
v_gene: TRBV18; abundance: few; j_gene: TRBJ1-3; CDR3aa: ASSPRQGADGNTIY
v_gene: TRBV30; abundance: NA; j_gene: TRBJ1-6; CDR3aa: AWSTAGVPSPLH
v_gene: TRBV5-8; abundance: NA; j_gene: TRBJ1-1; CDR3aa: ASSLVVTEAF
v_gene: TRBV7-3; abundance: NA; j_gene: TRBJ1-1; CDR3aa: ASSPRNQGEAF
v_gene: TRBV10-3; abundance: NA; j_gene: TRBJ2-6; CDR3aa: AISEPGQGASGANVLT
v_gene: TRBV7-2; abundance: NA; j_gene: TRBJ1-5; CDR3aa: ASSWGPQPQH
v_gene: TRBV7-2; abundance: NA; j_gene: TRBJ2-1; CDR3aa: ASSRRWREYNEQF
v_gene: TRBV6-4; abundance: once; j_gene: TRBJ2-1; CDR3aa: ASSEKLAGGNEQF
v_gene: TRBV5-4; abundance: few; j_gene: TRBJ2-2; CDR3aa: ASSPYSGGARGELF
v_gene: TRBV6-5; abundance: NA; j_gene: TRBJ2-7; CDR3aa: ASRSTSGTYEQY
v_gene: TRBV7-2; abundance: NA; j_gene: TRBJ1-5; CDR3aa: ASTGGRYNQPQH
v_gene: TRBV20-1; abundance: NA; j_gene: TRBJ1-5; CDR3aa: SASIPGQRDQPQH
v_gene: TRBV19; abundance: NA; j_gene: TRBJ1-1; CDR3aa: ASSTRVDEAF
v_gene: TRBV11-2; abundance: NA; j_gene: TRBJ1-6; CDR3aa: ASSPGQEFSPLH
v_gene: TRBV12-3/TRBV12-4; abundance: NA; j_gene: TRBJ1-2; CDR3aa: ASSFGANYGYT
v_gene: TRBV12-5; abundance: once; j_gene: TRBJ2-3; CDR3aa: ASGSGHMDSDTQY
v_gene: TRBV28; abundance: NA; j_gene: TRBJ2-3; CDR3aa: ASSSAGTSGGAPDTQY
v_gene: TRBV10-3; abundance: NA; j_gene: TRBJ2-5; CDR3aa: AISNLNRETQY
v_gene: TRBV5-1; abundance: NA; j_gene: TRBJ1-2; CDR3aa: ASSWGTVNYGYT
v_gene: TRBV7-8; abundance: NA; j_gene: TRBJ2-7; CDR3aa: ASSLGGTSGRAGEQY
v_gene: TRBV4-1; abundance: NA; j_gene: TRBJ2-5; CDR3aa: ASSRGGRGETQY
v_gene: TRBV18; abundance: few; j_gene: TRBJ2-1; CDR3aa: ASSPIAGVYNEQF
v_gene: TRBV7-2; abundance: NA; j_gene: TRBJ2-6; CDR3aa: ASSLRTGARPVLT
v_gene: TRBV6-2/TRBV6-3; abundance: once; j_gene: TRBJ1-2; CDR3aa: ASSYEGRGYGYT
v_gene: TRBV7-6; abundance: few; j_gene: TRBJ2-5; CDR3aa: ASSWGTGFQETQY
v_gene: TRBV5-1; abundance: few; j_gene: TRBJ2-7; CDR3aa: ASSLAGQGGYEQY
v_gene: TRBV2; abundance: NA; j_gene: TRBJ1-4; CDR3aa: ASSEGGQDSPFATNEKLF
v_gene: TRBV5-6; abundance: NA; j_gene: TRBJ1-1; CDR3aa: ASSSFGQGKNTEAF